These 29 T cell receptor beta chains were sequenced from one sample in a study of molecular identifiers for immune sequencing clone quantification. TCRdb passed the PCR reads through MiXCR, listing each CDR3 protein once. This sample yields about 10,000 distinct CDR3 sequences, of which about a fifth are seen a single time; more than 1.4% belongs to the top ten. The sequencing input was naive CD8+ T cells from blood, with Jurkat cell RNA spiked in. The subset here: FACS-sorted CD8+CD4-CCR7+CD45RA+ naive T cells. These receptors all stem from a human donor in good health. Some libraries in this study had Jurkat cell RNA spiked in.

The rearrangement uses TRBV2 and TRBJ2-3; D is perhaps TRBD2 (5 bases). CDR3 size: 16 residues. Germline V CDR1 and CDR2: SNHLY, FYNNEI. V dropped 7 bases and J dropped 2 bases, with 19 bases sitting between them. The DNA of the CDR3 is TGTGCCAGCATTTTGTCCAGCGGTATATACACAGATACGCAGTATTTT. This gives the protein CASILSSGIYTDTQYF.

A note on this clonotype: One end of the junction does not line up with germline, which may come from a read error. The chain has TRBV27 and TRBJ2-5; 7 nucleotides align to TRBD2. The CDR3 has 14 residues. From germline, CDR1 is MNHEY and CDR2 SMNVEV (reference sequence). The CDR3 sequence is CASRFRREAETQYF. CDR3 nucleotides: TGTGCCAGCCGTTTTCGACGGGAGGCGGAGACCCAGTACTTC.

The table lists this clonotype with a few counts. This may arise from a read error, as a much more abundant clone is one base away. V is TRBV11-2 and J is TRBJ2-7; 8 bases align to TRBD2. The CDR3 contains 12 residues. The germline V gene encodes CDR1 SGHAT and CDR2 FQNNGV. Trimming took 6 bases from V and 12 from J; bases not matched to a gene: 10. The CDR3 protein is CASSLAGGKRYF. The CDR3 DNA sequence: TGTGCCAGCAGTCTAGCGGGTGGGAAACGGTACTTC. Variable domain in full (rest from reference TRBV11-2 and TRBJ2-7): EAGVAQSPRYKIIEKRQSVAFWCNPISGHATLYWYQQILGQGPKLLIQFQNNGVVDDSQLPKDRFSAERLKGVDSTLKIQPAKLEDSAVYLCASSLAGGKRYFGPGTRLTVT.

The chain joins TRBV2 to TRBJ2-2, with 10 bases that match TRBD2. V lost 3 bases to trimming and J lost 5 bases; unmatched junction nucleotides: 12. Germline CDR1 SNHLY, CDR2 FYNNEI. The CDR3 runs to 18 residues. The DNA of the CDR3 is TGTGCCAGCAGTGACCCCAGCGGGGGGGGCCGCCTTACCGGGGAGCTGTTTTTT. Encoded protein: CASSDPSGGGRLTGELFF.

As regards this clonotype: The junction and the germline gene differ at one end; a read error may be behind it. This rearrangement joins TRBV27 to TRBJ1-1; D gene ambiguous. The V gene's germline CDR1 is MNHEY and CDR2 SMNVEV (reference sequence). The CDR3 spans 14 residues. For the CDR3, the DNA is TGTGCCAGCAGTTTATTTGCCCTGCACACTGCAGCTTTCTTT. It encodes CASSLFALHTAAFF.

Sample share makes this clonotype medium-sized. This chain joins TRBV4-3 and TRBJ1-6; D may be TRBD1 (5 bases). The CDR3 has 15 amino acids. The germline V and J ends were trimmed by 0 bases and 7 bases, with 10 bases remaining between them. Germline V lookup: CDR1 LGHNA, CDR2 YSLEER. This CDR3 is CASSQDGGVNSPLHF. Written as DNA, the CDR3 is TGCGCCAGCAGCCAAGATGGGGGTGTAAATTCACCCCTCCACTTT.

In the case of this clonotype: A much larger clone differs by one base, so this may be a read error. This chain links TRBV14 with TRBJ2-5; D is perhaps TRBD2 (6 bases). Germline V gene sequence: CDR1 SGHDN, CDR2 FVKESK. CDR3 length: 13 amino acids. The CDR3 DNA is TGTGCCAGCAGCCGGGGGAGGTTAGAGACCCGGTACTTC. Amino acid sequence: CASSRGRLETRYF.

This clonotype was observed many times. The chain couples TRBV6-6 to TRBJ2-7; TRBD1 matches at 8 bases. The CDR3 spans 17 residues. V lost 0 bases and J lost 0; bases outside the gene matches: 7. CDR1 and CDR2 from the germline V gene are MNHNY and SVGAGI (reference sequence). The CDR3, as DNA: TGTGCCAGCAGTTACTCGATCCTGGGACAGGACTCCTACGAGCAGTACTTC. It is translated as CASSYSILGQDSYEQYF.

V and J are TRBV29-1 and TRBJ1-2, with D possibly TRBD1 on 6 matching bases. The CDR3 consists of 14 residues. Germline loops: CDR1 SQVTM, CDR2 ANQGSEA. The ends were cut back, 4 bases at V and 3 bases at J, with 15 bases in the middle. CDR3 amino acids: CSVAGGRADYGYTF. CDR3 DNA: TGCAGCGTTGCGGGGGGGCGCGCGGACTATGGCTACACCTTC. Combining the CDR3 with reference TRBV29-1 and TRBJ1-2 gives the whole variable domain SAVISQKPSRDICQRGTSLTIQCQVDSQVTMMFWYRQQPGQSLTLIATANQGSEATYESGFVIDKFPISRPNLTFSTLTVSNMSPEDSSIYLCSVAGGRADYGYTFGSGTRLTVV.

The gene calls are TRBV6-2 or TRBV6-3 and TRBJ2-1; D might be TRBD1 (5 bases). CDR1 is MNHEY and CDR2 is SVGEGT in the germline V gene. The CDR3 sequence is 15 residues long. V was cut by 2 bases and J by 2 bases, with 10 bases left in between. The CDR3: CASSYQGSTYNEQFF. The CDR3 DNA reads TGTGCCAGCAGTTACCAGGGCAGCACCTACAATGAGCAGTTCTTC.

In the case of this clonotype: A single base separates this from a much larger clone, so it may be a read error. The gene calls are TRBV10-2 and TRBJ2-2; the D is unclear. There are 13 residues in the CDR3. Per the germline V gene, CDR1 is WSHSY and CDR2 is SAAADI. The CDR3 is CVSSDSRPGELFF. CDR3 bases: TGCGTCAGCAGTGACTCAAGGCCCGGGGAGCTGTTTTTT.

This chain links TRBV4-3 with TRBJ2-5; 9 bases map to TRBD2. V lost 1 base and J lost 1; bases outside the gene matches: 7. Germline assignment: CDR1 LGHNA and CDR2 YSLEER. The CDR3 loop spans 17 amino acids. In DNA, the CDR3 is TGCGCCAGCAGCCAAGGGTTTGCTAGCGGGATCCAAGAGACCCAGTACTTC. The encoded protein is CASSQGFASGIQETQYF.

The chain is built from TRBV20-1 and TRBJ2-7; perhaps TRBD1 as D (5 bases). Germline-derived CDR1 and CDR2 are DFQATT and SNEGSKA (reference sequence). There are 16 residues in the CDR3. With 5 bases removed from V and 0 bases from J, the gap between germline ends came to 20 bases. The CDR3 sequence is CSAVEFYQGISYEQYF. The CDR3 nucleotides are TGCAGTGCTGTAGAGTTTTATCAGGGAATCTCCTACGAGCAGTACTTC.

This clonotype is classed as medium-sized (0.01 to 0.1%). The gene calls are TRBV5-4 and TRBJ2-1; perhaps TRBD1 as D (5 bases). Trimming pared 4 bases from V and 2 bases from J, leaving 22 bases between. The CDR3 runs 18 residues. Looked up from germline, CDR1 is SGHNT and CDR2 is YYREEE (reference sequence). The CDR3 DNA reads TGTGCCAGCAGCCAACTTGCCCCTCTGACAGCCACCTACAATGAGCAGTTCTTC. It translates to CASSQLAPLTATYNEQFF.

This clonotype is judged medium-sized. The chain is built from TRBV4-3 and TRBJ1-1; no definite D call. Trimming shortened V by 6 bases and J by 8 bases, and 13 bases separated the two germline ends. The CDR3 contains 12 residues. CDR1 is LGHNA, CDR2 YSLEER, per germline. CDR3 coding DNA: TGCGCCAGCAGGCAGTTGGGCGGCGAAGCTTTCTTT. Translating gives CASRQLGGEAFF.

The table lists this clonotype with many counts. The chain's CDR3 is CASSPGLAGGNNEQFF. The CDR3 DNA reads as TGTGCCAGCAGCCCTGGACTAGCGGGAGGGAACAATGAGCAGTTCTTC. The V and J genes are TRBV28 and TRBJ2-1, with 15 bases matching TRBD2. Trimming cost V 6 bases and J 5 bases; bases outside gene matches: 5. The CDR3 loop spans 16 amino acids. CDR1 is MDHEN and CDR2 is SYDVKM in the germline V gene.

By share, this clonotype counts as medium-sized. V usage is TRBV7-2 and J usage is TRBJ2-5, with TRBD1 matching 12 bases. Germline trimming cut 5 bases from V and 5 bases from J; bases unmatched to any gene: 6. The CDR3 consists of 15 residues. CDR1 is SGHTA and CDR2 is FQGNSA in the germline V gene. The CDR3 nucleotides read TGTGCCAGCAGCCCGGGGACAGGGGGCGGGGAGACCCAGTACTTC. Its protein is CASSPGTGGGETQYF. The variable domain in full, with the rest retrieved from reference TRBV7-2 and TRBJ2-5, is GAGVSQSPSNKVTEKGKDVELRCDPISGHTALYWYRQSLGQGLEFLIYFQGNSAPDKSGLPSDRFSAERTGGSVSTLTIQRTQQEDSAVYLCASSPGTGGGETQYFGPGTRLLVL.

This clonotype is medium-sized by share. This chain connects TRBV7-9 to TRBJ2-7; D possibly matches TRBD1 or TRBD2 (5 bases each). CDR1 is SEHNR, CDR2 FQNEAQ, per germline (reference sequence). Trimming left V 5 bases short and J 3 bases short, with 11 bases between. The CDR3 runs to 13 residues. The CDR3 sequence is CASSPGTDYEQYF. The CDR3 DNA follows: TGTGCCAGCAGCCCTGGGACCGACTACGAGCAGTACTTC. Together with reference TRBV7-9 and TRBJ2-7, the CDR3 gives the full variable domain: DTGVSQNPRHKITKRGQNVTFRCDPISEHNRLYWYRQTLGQGPEFLTYFQNEAQLEKSRLLSDRFSAERPKGSFSTLEIQRTEQGDSAMYLCASSPGTDYEQYFGPGTRLTVT.

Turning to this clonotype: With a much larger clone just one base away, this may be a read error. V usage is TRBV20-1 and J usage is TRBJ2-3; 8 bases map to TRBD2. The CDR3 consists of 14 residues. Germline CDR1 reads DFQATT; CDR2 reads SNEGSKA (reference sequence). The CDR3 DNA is TGCAGTGCCGAACTAGCGGATAGCACAGATACGCGGTATTTT. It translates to CSAELADSTDTRYF.

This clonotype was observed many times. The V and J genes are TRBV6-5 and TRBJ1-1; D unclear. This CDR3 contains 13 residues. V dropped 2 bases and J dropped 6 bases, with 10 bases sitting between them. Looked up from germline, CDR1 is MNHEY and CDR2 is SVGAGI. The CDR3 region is CASSYGSKAEAFF. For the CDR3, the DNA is TGTGCCAGCAGTTACGGGAGTAAAGCTGAAGCTTTCTTT.

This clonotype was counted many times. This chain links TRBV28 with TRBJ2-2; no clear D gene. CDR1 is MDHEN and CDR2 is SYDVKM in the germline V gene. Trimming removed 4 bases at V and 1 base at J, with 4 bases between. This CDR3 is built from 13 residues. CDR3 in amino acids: CASSSRNTGELFF. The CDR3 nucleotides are TGTGCCAGCAGTTCTCGGAACACCGGGGAGCTGTTTTTT.

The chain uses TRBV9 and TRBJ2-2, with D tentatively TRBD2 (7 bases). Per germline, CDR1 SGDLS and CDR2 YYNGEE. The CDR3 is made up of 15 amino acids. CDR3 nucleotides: TGTCCCCGCTCGGAGGGGGGGAGTAGGGCCGGGGAGCTGTTTTTT. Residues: CPRSEGGSRAGELFF.

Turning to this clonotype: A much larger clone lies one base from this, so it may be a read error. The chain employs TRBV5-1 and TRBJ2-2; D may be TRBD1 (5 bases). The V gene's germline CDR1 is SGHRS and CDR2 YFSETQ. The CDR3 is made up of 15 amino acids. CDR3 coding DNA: TGCACCAGCAGCTTGACAGATTGGCGGACCGGGGAGCTGTTTTTT. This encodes CTSSLTDWRTGELFF. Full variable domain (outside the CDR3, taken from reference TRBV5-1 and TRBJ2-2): KAGVTQTPRYLIKTRGQQVTLSCSPISGHRSVSWYQQTPGQGLQFLFEYFSETQRNKGNFPGRFSGRQFSNSRSEMNVSTLELGDSALYLCTSSLTDWRTGELFFGEGSRLTVL.

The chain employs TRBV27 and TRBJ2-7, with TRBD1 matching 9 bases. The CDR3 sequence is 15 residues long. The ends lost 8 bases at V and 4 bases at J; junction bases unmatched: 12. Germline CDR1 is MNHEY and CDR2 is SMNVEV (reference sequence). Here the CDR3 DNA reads TGTGCCAGCCGCGTGGGAGGACAGGGGATTTACGAGCAGTACTTC. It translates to CASRVGGQGIYEQYF.

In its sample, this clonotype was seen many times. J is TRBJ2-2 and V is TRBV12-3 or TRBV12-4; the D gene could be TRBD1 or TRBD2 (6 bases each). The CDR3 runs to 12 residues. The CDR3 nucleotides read TGTGCGGGGGGCCTAAACACCGGGGAGCTGTTTTTT. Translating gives CAGGLNTGELFF.

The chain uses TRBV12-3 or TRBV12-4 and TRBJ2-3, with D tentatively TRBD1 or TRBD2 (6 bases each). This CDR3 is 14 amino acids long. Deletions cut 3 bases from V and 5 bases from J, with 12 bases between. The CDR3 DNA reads TGTGCCAGCAGTTTCGGGGGCCCCGAAGATACGCAGTATTTT. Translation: CASSFGGPEDTQYF.

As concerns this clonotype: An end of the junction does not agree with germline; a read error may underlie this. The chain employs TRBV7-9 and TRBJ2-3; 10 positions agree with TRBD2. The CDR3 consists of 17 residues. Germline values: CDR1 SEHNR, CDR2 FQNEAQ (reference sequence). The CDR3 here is CASSIPTQREGRDPQYF. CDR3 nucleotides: TGTGCCAGCAGCATACCAACCCAGCGGGAGGGCCGAGATCCGCAGTATTTT.

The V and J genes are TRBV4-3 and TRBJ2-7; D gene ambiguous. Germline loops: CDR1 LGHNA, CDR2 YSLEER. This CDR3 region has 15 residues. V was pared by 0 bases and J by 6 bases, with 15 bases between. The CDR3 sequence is CASSQDRGVGCEQYF. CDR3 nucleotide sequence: TGCGCCAGCAGCCAAGATCGCGGTGTAGGCTGCGAGCAGTACTTC.

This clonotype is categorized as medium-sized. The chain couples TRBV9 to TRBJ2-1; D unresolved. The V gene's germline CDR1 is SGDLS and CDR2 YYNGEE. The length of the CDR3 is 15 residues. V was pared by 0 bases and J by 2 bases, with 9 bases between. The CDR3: CASSVGRVPYNEQFF. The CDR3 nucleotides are TGTGCCAGCAGCGTAGGCCGGGTCCCCTACAATGAGCAGTTCTTC.